This TCR beta chain is drawn from a study of cytomegalovirus exposure and HLA in healthy donors (dated by TCRdb to about 2017). General notes on the study: An earlier analysis of approximately 600 of the donors reported approximately 290 Gb of sequence data and 120 million or so unique TCR beta sequences from 190 million or so T cells. To decide whether each TCR beta V gene segment behaved as functional or pseudogenic, an earlier analysis of some 570 of the donors relied on high-throughput TCR beta sequencing. The study profiled the T cell repertoires of hundreds of subjects by immunosequencing and related them to cytomegalovirus serostatus. Both class I and class II loci were covered by HLA typing, at four-digit resolution. An early release that covered about 600 HLA-typed donors contained approximately 300 gigabases of sequencing data and approximately 85 million unique TCR sequences. On average, around 230,000 unique TCR beta nucleotide sequences were sequenced per donor among 350 to 400 genotyped donors of the cohort, with 15% to 20% of those sequences being non-productive. The number of typed donors differed by locus: about 629-630 for A, B, C, DRB1 and DQB1; some 540 for DQA1; 606 for DPA1; and around 470 for DPB1. The study aimed to test whether cataloging public T cell receptors could reveal signatures of past pathogen exposure. To predict cytomegalovirus infection status, the study combined high-throughput TCR immunosequencing, statistical association of individual TCRs with disease status, and machine learning. In addition to the first cohort of around 670 subjects, a separate validation cohort of some 120 different subjects was used. Of the 300 to 450 genotyped donors, 65% to 90% were placed in the genetic ancestry cluster associated with self-reported Caucasian donors. A later analysis re-analyzed previously published TCR beta repertoires from roughly 690 donors and added high-resolution HLA genotyping to study TCR occurrence patterns. In a later genetic analysis, genome-wide SNP genotypes for about 65% of the roughly 700 donors were used, and that subset was treated as a discovery cohort. Every discovery cohort repertoire had been produced on one sequencing platform. Because of strong linkage in the cohort, roughly five DR-DQ haplotypes were treated as single units for association and clustering. Donor age, sex, ethnicity and CMV serostatus were compiled together with the repertoire data. The later analysis used no new phenotypic data to find candidate immune exposures, relying instead on TCR beta sequences and their occurrence across donors. Overall study results and their limits: In an earlier analysis of some 500 of the donors, most TCR beta V segments were observed in productive rearrangements about 90% or about 30% of the time, broadly matching IMGT annotations. In vitro tests confirmed that a few of the cytomegalovirus-associated TCR beta chains recognize cytomegalovirus antigens. A further reported finding was that TCR beta sequences accurately predicted the HLA-A and HLA-B alleles for most subjects in the first cohort. Strong co-occurrence of HLA alleles, especially DR and DQ, made assigning TCR associations to individual alleles difficult. A later analysis found that most CMV-associated TCR beta chains appeared HLA-restricted, with HLA associations seemingly driven largely by CMV exposure. Because HLA typing was unavailable for some donors at each locus, only the typed subset was used in association tests. This cohort had only TCR beta chains sequenced, and the lack of alpha or paired-chain data limited which features could be detected. Most TCR sequences were seen in very few donors, while some public TCRs were found in many individuals. In a later analysis, the rate of TCR association differed among HLA loci, with DRB1 alleles having the most associated TCRs and HLA-C alleles having the fewest. Over 15 rarely observed V segments, including chromosome 9 orphons, were excluded from the earlier analysis of about 610 of the donors because counts were too low. A cluster of highly shared sequence variants was judged likely to be a technical artifact of the sequencing pipeline. The only immune exposure information available for the cohort was CMV serostatus. In a later analysis, HLA-associated TCR beta chains showed more clonal expansion and lower generation probabilities than non-associated chains that were equally common. Sequencing depth was assumed to be roughly uniform across donors in the presence/absence analyses, though that assumption may not hold. A later genetic analysis reported fewer N-insertions in productive TCRs among donors in an Asian-associated ancestry cluster than the roughly 700-donor mean. Linkage disequilibrium might explain the correlated functional status among segregating V segments, but an unknown experimental factor could not be ruled out. The study listed 170 or so TCR beta chains as associated with cytomegalovirus. In a later analysis, over 15,000 TCR beta sequences were associated with specific HLA alleles at a false discovery rate of 0.05. In a later analysis, several top co-occurrence clusters were reported to appear linked to parvovirus B19, influenza, CMV and Epstein-Barr virus. V-gene and J-gene trimming of TCR beta chains was associated with a missense DCLRE1C variant in a later genetic analysis, and the association was replicated in an independent cohort. In both the original and validation cohorts, the classifier was reported to diagnose cytomegalovirus status with high specificity and sensitivity. The authors suggested that the approach could potentially be generalized to other disease states and immunological phenotypes.

The cohort was made up of 500 to 800 healthy bone marrow donors. At the time of sampling, all cohort members were nominally healthy, though unrecorded immune exposures were likely present. The donor tested CMV seronegative and was one of the 352 seronegative cohort members. Each donor provided a peripheral blood sample, and peripheral blood mononuclear cells were used for TCR beta sequencing. Genomic DNA extraction from the blood cell samples was performed with the Qiagen DNeasy Blood Extraction Kit. The library was made by the immunoSEQ multiplex PCR assay. For the multiplex PCR, a mixture combining 60 forward primers for TCR Vbeta segments and 13 reverse primers for TCR Jbeta segments was used. The CDR3 region of rearranged TCR beta genes was amplified from genomic DNA with a multiplex PCR assay. On the Illumina HiSeq System, the amplified TCR beta libraries were sequenced as 87-base-pair reads. The paper's processing steps were these. Across the roughly 700 repertoires, a later analysis counted 75 million to 90 million unique TCR beta chains, 9.5 million to 12 million of which were shared by at least two donors. To remove PCR and sequencing errors, raw reads were error-corrected and collapsed into unique sequences using a nearest-neighbor algorithm that merged closely related sequences. Alignment of CDR3 sequences to IMGT reference sequences was used to assign V, D and J gene segments. For a sequence to be retained, a match of at least six nucleotides was required to both a V gene segment and a J gene segment. A rearrangement counted as productive if the CDR3 had no stop codons and remained in frame with V and J, and every other rearrangement counted as non-productive. CDR3 was defined by IMGT convention, running from the second conserved V-encoded cysteine to the conserved J-encoded phenylalanine. In an earlier analysis of 500 to 650 of the donors, sequences lacking an unambiguous match to a single V gene segment were excluded. An earlier analysis of under 750 of the donors called V segments functional above 56.7% productive rearrangements and segregating when the between-donor standard deviation exceeded 5%. A statistical classification framework was built to diagnose cytomegalovirus status from the catalog of TCR beta chain sequences. A later analysis assigned V and J genes by comparing TCR nucleotide sequences with IMGT/GENE-DB human TR gene sequences. A later analysis assigned CDR3 sequences and most-parsimonious VDJ recombination scenarios with the TCRdist pipeline. A later analysis defined each TCR beta chain by its CDR3 amino acid sequence plus V-gene family, and excluded reads lacking a unique V-gene family. As a way to deal with suspected cross-contamination and a sequencing artifact, a later analysis dropped hundreds of nucleotide sequences that were highly shared and had low generation probability. In a later analysis, a clonal expansion index was calculated for each public chain from normalized within-repertoire ranks of inferred template counts. A later analysis computed generation probabilities with a VDJ recombination model fitted to out-of-frame rearrangements, and checked the results against IGoR. A later analysis scored TCR-TCR, TCR-HLA and TCR-CMV co-occurrence with hypergeometric tests, applying a repertoire-size bias correction to TCR pairs. In a later analysis, false discovery rates were estimated by permuting HLA or CMV assignments 20 times. In a later analysis, co-occurring TCRs were grouped using DBSCAN, and TCRdist sequence similarity was added for clustering within HLA-allele-positive subsets. Co-occurrence clustering excluded repertoires with fewer than 30,000 or more than 120,000 public chains, plus five with anomalous nucleotide sharing. Drawn from immuneACCESS, this table holds only the in-frame rearrangements with V and J called that TCRdb kept. Clones are partly lost; checked studies trace under half to an unresolved V gene and leave the rest unexplained. D and trimming come from the DNA, and the V and J calls and clone size come from that table. The sample table shows roughly 200,000 clones, and roughly four fifths are seen once. The ten largest clones add up to about 0.58% of the sample.

About this clone itself: Its antigen specificity is not known. Qualities for individual bases were not recorded, and no much larger clone is one base off. The sample has other DNA sequences that encode this CDR3 too.

This TCR was sampled from a woman aged 40 to 50 in good health and CMV-seronegative. Sequencing used PBMCs.

CDR3 region: CASSPGTSGGETQYF. The nucleotide sequence reads TGTGCCAGCAGTCCGGGGACTAGCGGGGGAGAGACCCAGTACTTC. The receptor chain draws on TRBV27 and TRBJ2-5; 14 junctional bases match TRBD2. The CDR3 sequence holds 15 residues, the cysteine and phenylalanine included. The only DNA kept is the CDR3, 45 bases in frame from the first base. Compared with germline, V lacks 5 bases and J lacks 4 bases; bases without a gene match: 3. From the germline V gene (reference sequence), CDR1 is MNHEY and CDR2 is SMNVEV.